Listed below are T cell receptor beta chains from one sample, sequenced in a study of pediatric ulcerative colitis. The repertoire was sequenced with immunoSEQ multiplex PCR; TCRdb's copy has only in-frame clones and lacks some. The table records 45,000 to 75,000 clones, about nine tenths of them present only once. Sequenced input: blood. The source of these receptors is a boy aged 5-17 years who was a control in a study of pediatric ulcerative colitis. The CDR3 runs from the conserved cysteine through the conserved F or W. Fields, in order: J gene, V gene, clone size, D gene, CDR3 DNA, CDR3 protein. A D gene is named only where the DNA matches it firmly. Clone size is not always given. Where it is, it says once, few, many or a class for expanded clones.

>TRBJ1-2|TRBV28|-|-
TGTGCCAGCACCAACGACATGGGTCCCTACTATGGCTACACCTTC
CASTNDMGPYYGYTF
>TRBJ1-3|TRBV30|-|-
TGTGCCTGGAGTGGACTATTCGTGAGCTCTGGAAACACCATATATTTT
CAWSGLFVSSGNTIYF
>TRBJ2-1|TRBV4-3|once|-
TGCGCCAGCAGCCAAGATCTTGAGGGTTGGTACAATGAGCAGTTCTTC
CASSQDLEGWYNEQFF
>TRBJ1-2|TRBV12-5|-|-
TGTGCTAGTGGTTTATATCCGAGCGGGGACAACTATGGCTACACCTTC
CASGLYPSGDNYGYTF
>TRBJ2-1|TRBV11-3|-|-
TGTGCCAGCAGCTTAGGGCTACAGGGCTTGGATGAGCAGTTCTTC
CASSLGLQGLDEQFF
>TRBJ2-7|TRBV7-9|-|TRBD2
TGTGCCAGCAGCTTAAGGACTAGCGGGATAGGTGAGCAGTACTTC
CASSLRTSGIGEQYF
>TRBJ2-1|TRBV11-2|few|TRBD2
TGTGCCAGCAGCGCCAGGGACTACTACAATGAGCAGTTCTTC
CASSARDYYNEQFF
>TRBJ1-1|TRBV30|once|-
TGTGCCTGGGGACGCGGACCGATGAACACTGAAGCTTTCTTT
CAWGRGPMNTEAFF
>TRBJ1-5|TRBV5-1|-|-
TGCGCCAGCAGCTTATTGGGGGGACAAGGGGTCCAGCCCCAGCATTTT
CASSLLGGQGVQPQHF
>TRBJ2-3|TRBV7-9|-|-
TGTGCCAACAGAGCGGAGCGCACAGATACGCAGTATTTT
CANRAERTDTQYF
>TRBJ2-7|TRBV7-2|-|TRBD2
TGTGCCAGCAGCTTACTAGCGGGGGGATACGAGCAGTACTTC
CASSLLAGGYEQYF
>TRBJ1-1|TRBV7-3|few|-
TGTGCCAGCAGCTTGTACAGGGAGAACACTGAAGCTTTCTTT
CASSLYRENTEAFF
>TRBJ1-2|TRBV7-8|-|-
TGTGCCAGCAGCTTAAATGGACTTCAGTCTGTTGGCTACACCTTC
CASSLNGLQSVGYTF
>TRBJ1-1|TRBV4-2|-|-
TGTGCCAGCAGCCAAGATTACCAGGGTTTGAACACTGAAGCTTTCTTT
CASSQDYQGLNTEAFF
>TRBJ1-2|TRBV30|-|-
TGTGCCTGGAGTGTACCCGGGGATGGCTACACCTTC
CAWSVPGDGYTF
>TRBJ2-7|TRBV9|-|-
TGTGCCAGCAGCGTAAATGGGGTCGCCTACGAGCAGTACTTC
CASSVNGVAYEQYF
>TRBJ1-4|TRBV7-9|-|-
TGTGCCAGCAGCTTAGACGGGACACCAACTAATGAAAAACTGTTTTTT
CASSLDGTPTNEKLFF
>TRBJ2-3|TRBV7-9|-|-
TGTGCCAGCAGCTCCGGGGCGAGGTACGGAGATACGCAGTATTTT
CASSSGARYGDTQYF
>TRBJ1-2|TRBV6-6|-|-
TGTGCCAGCAGTTACGCTTCCAGCTATGGCTACACCTTC
CASSYASSYGYTF
>TRBJ1-6|TRBV10-3|-|-
TGTGCCATCAGGAGGGACGGCGGCTCCTATAATTCACCCCTCCACTTT
CAIRRDGGSYNSPLHF
>TRBJ1-1|TRBV5-6|-|-
TGTGCCAGCAGCTACTGGACCCAAAACACTGAAGCTTTCTTT
CASSYWTQNTEAFF
>TRBJ1-6|TRBV18|few|TRBD1
TGTGCCAGCTCCTCCGGAACGGGGACAGGTTTGGGATCACCCCTCCACTTT
CASSSGTGTGLGSPLHF
>TRBJ2-1|TRBV4-3|-|TRBD2
TGCGCCAGCAGCCCAGGACTAGCGGGGGACCCTTACAATGAGCAGTTCTTC
CASSPGLAGDPYNEQFF
>TRBJ1-1|TRBV5-4|-|TRBD1
TGTGCCAGCAGCTTGGTAGCCCTACTGACAGGGGCAAACACTGAAGCTTTCTTT
CASSLVALLTGANTEAFF
>TRBJ1-1|TRBV28|-|TRBD1
TGTGCCAGCACCGGGACAGTGAACACTGAAGCTTTCTTT
CASTGTVNTEAFF
>TRBJ1-2|TRBV14|few|TRBD1
TGTGCCAGCAGCCAAGCTAGGACAGGACGCTATGGCTACACCTTC
CASSQARTGRYGYTF
>TRBJ2-3|TRBV6-6|-|-
TGTGCCAGCAGTTACTCGGTCTACACAGATACGCAGTATTTT
CASSYSVYTDTQYF
>TRBJ2-5|TRBV6-1|-|-
TGTGCCAGCAGTGAAGAGGAGACCCAGTACTTC
CASSEEETQYF
>TRBJ2-2|TRBV7-3|-|TRBD1
TGTGCCAGCAGCTATGACAGGGGGCGAGGCACCGGGGAGCTGTTTTTT
CASSYDRGRGTGELFF
>TRBJ1-1|TRBV18|-|TRBD1
TGTGCCAGCTCCCATGAAGGGACAGGTCAAAGCCTAGCTTTCTTT
CASSHEGTGQSLAFF
>TRBJ1-2|TRBV7-2|once|TRBD1
TGTGCCAGCAGCCTGGGACAGACTTACACCTTC
CASSLGQTYTF
>TRBJ2-5|TRBV2|-|-
TGTGCCAGCAGTTCGGGACCCTTCGTCCAAGAGACCCAGTACTTC
CASSSGPFVQETQYF
>TRBJ1-1|TRBV6-5|-|-
TGTGCCAGCAGTTACTCGAATCGTGGGCCTGAAGCTTTCTTT
CASSYSNRGPEAFF
>TRBJ1-4|TRBV15|-|TRBD1
TGTGCCACCAGCAGACCTACCGGGACAGTGGATGAAAAACTGTTTTTT
CATSRPTGTVDEKLFF
>TRBJ2-5|TRBV15|-|-
TGTGCCACCAGCAGAGATCAGGGTTGGGAGACCCAGTACTTC
CATSRDQGWETQYF
>TRBJ1-2|TRBV6-1|-|-
TGTGCCAGCACCACTCTCCCGGGCGTTAACTATGGCTACACCTTC
CASTTLPGVNYGYTF
>TRBJ2-7|TRBV2|-|TRBD1
TGTGCCAGCAGTGAAGCTGAACAGGGGGTGCAGTACTTC
CASSEAEQGVQYF
>TRBJ1-3|TRBV28|-|-
TGTGCCAGCAGTTTGGGACAATCTGGAAACACCATATATTTT
CASSLGQSGNTIYF
>TRBJ2-7|TRBV11-2|-|-
TGTGCCAGCAGCTTAGATTACCTGGAGTACGAGCAGTACTTC
CASSLDYLEYEQYF
>TRBJ1-2|TRBV7-2|-|-
TGTGCCAGCAGCCCTATACCGATGGGGGATGGCTACACCTTC
CASSPIPMGDGYTF
>TRBJ1-1|TRBV11-1|-|-
TGTGCCAGCAGCTTGGCCCGGGCCAGCCACACTGAAGCTTTCTTT
CASSLARASHTEAFF
>TRBJ2-1|TRBV18|-|TRBD2
TGTGCCAGCTCACTAGCGGGAGACAATGAGCAGTTCTTC
CASSLAGDNEQFF
>TRBJ2-7|TRBV4-1|-|-
TGCGCCAGCAGCCAAGCCGGGACAATCGCCTACGAGCAGTACTTC
CASSQAGTIAYEQYF
>TRBJ1-3|TRBV6-1|-|-
TGTGCCAGCAGTGCTGTAGACTCTGGAAACACCATATATTTT
CASSAVDSGNTIYF
>TRBJ2-7|TRBV4-3|once|TRBD1
TGCGCCAGCAGCCAAGAGAGGGCCGGGACAGGGATTACCTACGAGCAGTACTTC
CASSQERAGTGITYEQYF
>TRBJ2-7|TRBV10-3|-|-
TGTGCCATCAGTGAGTACCGGGGGAACGAGCAGTACTTC
CAISEYRGNEQYF
>TRBJ2-2|TRBV5-1|-|-
TGCGCCAGCAACCAGGACGGGACCCCACGTCACGGGGAGCTGTTTTTT
CASNQDGTPRHGELFF
>TRBJ2-5|TRBV7-2|-|-
TGTGCCAGCAGCCGGGCAGGGAGACAGAGACAAGAGACCCAGTACTTC
CASSRAGRQRQETQYF
>TRBJ1-2|TRBV6-5|-|-
TGTGCCAGCACCCCCGGACCTTTCTATGGCTACACCTTC
CASTPGPFYGYTF
>TRBJ1-6|TRBV6-1|-|TRBD1
TGTGCCAGCAGTCGTGACAGGGGGGATTCACCCCTCCACTTT
CASSRDRGDSPLHF
>TRBJ1-1|TRBV28|-|-
TGTGCCAGCAGTTCGTACTATTCCCCAGGGTCAGCGGGCAGGGCGGAAGCTTTCTTT
CASSSYYSPGSAGRAEAFF
>TRBJ2-1|TRBV4-2|-|TRBD2
TGTGCCAGCAGCCCCCGCCTAACTAGCGGGAGTTTCAATGAGCAGTTCTTC
CASSPRLTSGSFNEQFF
>TRBJ1-1|TRBV25-1|-|-
TGTGCCAGCAGTGAACTCCGGGGATCGGAAGCTTTCTTT
CASSELRGSEAFF